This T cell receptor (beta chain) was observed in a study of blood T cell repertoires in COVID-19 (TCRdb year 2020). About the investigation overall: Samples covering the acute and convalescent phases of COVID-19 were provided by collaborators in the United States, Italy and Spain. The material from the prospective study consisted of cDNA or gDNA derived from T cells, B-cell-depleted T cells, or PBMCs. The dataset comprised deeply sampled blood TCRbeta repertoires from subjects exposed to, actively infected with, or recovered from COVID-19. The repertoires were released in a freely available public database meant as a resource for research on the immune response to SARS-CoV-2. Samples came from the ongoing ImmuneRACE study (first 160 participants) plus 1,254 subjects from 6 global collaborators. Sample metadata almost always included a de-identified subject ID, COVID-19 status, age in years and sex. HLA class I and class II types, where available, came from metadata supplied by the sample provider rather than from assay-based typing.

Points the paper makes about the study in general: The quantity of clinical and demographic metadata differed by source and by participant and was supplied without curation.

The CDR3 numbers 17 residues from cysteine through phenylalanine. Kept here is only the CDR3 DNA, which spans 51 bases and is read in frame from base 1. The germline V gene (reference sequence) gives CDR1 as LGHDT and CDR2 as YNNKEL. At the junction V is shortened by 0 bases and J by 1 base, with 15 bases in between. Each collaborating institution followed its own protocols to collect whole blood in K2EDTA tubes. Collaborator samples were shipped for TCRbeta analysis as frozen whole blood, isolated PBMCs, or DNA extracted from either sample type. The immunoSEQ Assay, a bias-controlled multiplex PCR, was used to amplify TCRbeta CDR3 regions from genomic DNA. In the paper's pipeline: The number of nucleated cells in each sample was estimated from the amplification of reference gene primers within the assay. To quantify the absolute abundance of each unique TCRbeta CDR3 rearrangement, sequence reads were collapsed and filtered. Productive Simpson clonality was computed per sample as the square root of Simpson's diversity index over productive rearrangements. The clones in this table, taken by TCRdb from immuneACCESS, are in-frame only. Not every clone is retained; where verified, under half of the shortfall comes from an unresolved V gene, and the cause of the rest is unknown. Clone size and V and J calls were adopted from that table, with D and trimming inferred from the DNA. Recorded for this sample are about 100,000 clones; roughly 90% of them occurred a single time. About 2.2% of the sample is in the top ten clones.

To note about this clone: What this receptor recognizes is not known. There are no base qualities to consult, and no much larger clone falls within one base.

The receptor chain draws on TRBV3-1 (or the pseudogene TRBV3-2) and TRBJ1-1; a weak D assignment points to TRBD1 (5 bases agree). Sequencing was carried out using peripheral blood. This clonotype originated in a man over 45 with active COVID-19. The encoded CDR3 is CASSQDPTGTRNTEAFF. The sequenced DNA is TGTGCCAGCAGCCAAGACCCAACAGGAACAAGGAACACTGAAGCTTTCTTT.